This T cell receptor (beta chain) was identified in a study of cytomegalovirus exposure and HLA in healthy donors (dated by TCRdb to about 2017). General notes on the study: According to an earlier analysis of a few hundred of the donors, about 179 million T cells yielded 117 million unique TCR beta sequences and approximately 280 Gb of sequence data. To study patterns of TCR occurrence, a later analysis re-analyzed previously published TCR beta repertoires from more than 550 donors and added high-resolution HLA genotyping. An early release that covered 640 HLA-typed donors contained approximately 300 gigabases of sequencing data and 70 million to 100 million unique TCR sequences. The number of donors typed differed by locus, with about 629-630 for A, B, C, DRB1 and DQB1, over 500 for DQA1, 600 to 610 for DPA1, and some 440 for DPB1. A later genetic analysis took genome-wide SNP genotypes for about three fifths of the 666 donors and used that subset as a discovery cohort. Both class I and class II loci were covered by HLA typing, at four-digit resolution. The study used immunosequencing to profile the T cell repertoires of 666 subjects and linked those repertoires to cytomegalovirus serostatus. On average, about 240,000 unique TCR beta nucleotide sequences were sequenced per donor among several hundred genotyped donors of the cohort, with about 19% of those sequences being non-productive. The genetic ancestry cluster associated with self-reported Caucasian donors included around 76% of the 398 genotyped donors. Because of strong linkage in the cohort, roughly five DR-DQ haplotypes were treated as single units for association and clustering. Besides the first cohort of about 730 subjects, a separate validation cohort made up of 120 different subjects was used. Alongside the repertoire data, information on donor age, sex, ethnicity and CMV serostatus was compiled. To decide whether each TCR beta V gene segment behaved as functional or pseudogenic, an earlier analysis of approximately 590 of the donors relied on high-throughput TCR beta sequencing. Rather than using new phenotypic data, the later analysis identified candidate immune exposures from TCR beta sequences and from how often those sequences occurred across donors. High-throughput TCR immunosequencing, statistical association of individual TCRs with disease status, and machine learning were combined to predict cytomegalovirus infection status. The study aimed to test whether cataloging public T cell receptors could reveal signatures of past pathogen exposure. All discovery cohort repertoires had been generated on a single sequencing platform.

The method behind the library was the immunoSEQ multiplex PCR assay. The multiplex PCR relied on a mix of 60 forward primers for TCR Vbeta segments and 13 reverse primers for TCR Jbeta segments. A multiplex PCR assay on genomic DNA amplified the CDR3 region of rearranged TCR beta genes. The Illumina HiSeq System was used to sequence the amplified TCR beta libraries as 87-base-pair reads. The published analysis was carried out like this. Across the 670 or so repertoires, a later analysis counted 75 million to 90 million unique TCR beta chains, 9 million to 14 million of which were shared by at least two donors. Raw reads were error-corrected and collapsed into unique sequences with a nearest-neighbor algorithm that merged closely related sequences to remove PCR and sequencing errors. To assign V, D and J gene segments, CDR3 sequences were aligned to IMGT reference sequences. Each retained sequence needed at least a six-nucleotide match to both a V gene segment and a J gene segment. A rearrangement counted as productive if the CDR3 had no stop codons and remained in frame with V and J, and every other rearrangement counted as non-productive. CDR3 was defined by IMGT convention, running from the second conserved V-encoded cysteine to the conserved J-encoded phenylalanine. In an earlier analysis of around 570 of the donors, sequences lacking an unambiguous match to a single V gene segment were excluded. In an earlier analysis of a few hundred of the donors, a V segment was called functional when productive rearrangements were above 56.7%, and segregating when the standard deviation between donors exceeded 5%. To diagnose cytomegalovirus status from the catalog of TCR beta chain sequences, a statistical classification framework was built. In a later analysis, V and J genes were assigned by comparing TCR nucleotide sequences against IMGT/GENE-DB human TR gene sequences. In a later analysis, CDR3 sequences and most-parsimonious VDJ recombination scenarios were assigned using the TCRdist pipeline. A later analysis defined each TCR beta chain by its CDR3 amino acid sequence plus V-gene family, and excluded reads lacking a unique V-gene family. To address suspected cross-contamination and a sequencing artifact, a later analysis removed 592 highly shared, low-generation-probability nucleotide sequences. For each public chain, a later analysis derived a clonal expansion index from normalized ranks of inferred template counts within each repertoire. A later analysis computed generation probabilities with a VDJ recombination model fitted to out-of-frame rearrangements, and checked the results against IGoR. Hypergeometric tests were used in a later analysis to score TCR-TCR, TCR-HLA and TCR-CMV co-occurrence, with a repertoire-size bias correction applied to the TCR pairs. In a later analysis, false discovery rates were estimated by permuting HLA or CMV assignments 20 times. In a later analysis, co-occurring TCRs were grouped using DBSCAN, and TCRdist sequence similarity was added for clustering within HLA-allele-positive subsets. Repertoires with fewer than 30,000 or more than 120,000 public chains were left out of co-occurrence clustering, as were several repertoires with anomalous nucleotide sharing. TCRdb obtained this table from immuneACCESS and retained in-frame rearrangements with V and J assigned. These tables miss some clones; where compared with another copy, unresolved V genes account for less than half of the shortfall, and the remainder is unexplained. V, J and clone size derive from that table, while D and trimming were established from the DNA sequence. Counted in this sample were approximately 120,000 clones; over 75% of them appeared once. The top ten clones comprise approximately 4% of the sample.

With respect to this clone: The antigen this receptor binds is unknown. No much larger clone exists at a distance of one base, and base qualities are not known.

In total, just over 650 healthy bone marrow donors made up the cohort. Cohort members were all nominally healthy when sampled, although unrecorded immune exposures were likely present. The donor tested CMV seropositive and was one of the 289 seropositive cohort members. A peripheral blood sample was collected from each donor, and TCR beta sequencing was performed on peripheral blood mononuclear cells. The Qiagen DNeasy Blood Extraction Kit was used to extract genomic DNA from the blood cell samples. Here is what the overall study found, with its caveats: According to a later analysis, TCR association rates differed among HLA loci, with DRB1 alleles showing the most associated TCRs and HLA-C alleles showing the fewest. Because HLA typing was missing for some donors at each locus, association tests included only the typed subset. Specific HLA alleles were associated with around 18,000 TCR beta sequences at a false discovery rate of 0.05 in a later analysis. Most TCR sequences were observed very rarely across donors, whereas some public TCRs were present in many individuals. Only TCR beta chains were sequenced in this cohort, and the absence of alpha or paired-chain data limited detectable features. Some IMGT-functional V segments, including TRBV6-2 and TRBV6-3, could not be told apart with the 87-base-pair reads, so those segments were excluded. In a later analysis, most CMV-associated TCR beta chains were found to appear HLA-restricted, with HLA associations seemingly driven largely by CMV exposure. Correlated functional status among segregating V segments might be attributable to linkage disequilibrium, but an unknown experimental factor could not be ruled out. In a later genetic analysis, a missense DCLRE1C variant was associated with V-gene and J-gene trimming of TCR beta chains, and the association was replicated in an independent cohort. The authors suggested that the approach could potentially be generalized to other disease states and immunological phenotypes. The only immune exposure information available for the cohort was CMV serostatus. A later analysis found that HLA-associated TCR beta chains were more clonally expanded and had lower generation probabilities than equally common non-associated chains. The classifier was reported to diagnose cytomegalovirus status with high specificity and sensitivity in both the original cohort and the validation cohort. A total of 150 or so TCR beta chains were listed by the study as associated with cytomegalovirus. Sequencing depth was assumed to be roughly uniform across donors in the presence/absence analyses, though that assumption may not hold. Because counts were too low, 15 to 20 rarely observed V segments, including chromosome 9 orphons, were left out of the earlier analysis of approximately 500 of the donors. Broadly in line with IMGT annotations, most TCR beta V segments showed up in productive rearrangements about 87% or about 30% of the time in an earlier analysis of approximately 640 of the donors. A further reported finding was that TCR beta sequences accurately predicted the HLA-A and HLA-B alleles for most subjects in the first cohort. Strong co-occurrence of HLA alleles, especially DR and DQ, made assigning TCR associations to individual alleles difficult. A later analysis reported that several top co-occurrence clusters appeared linked to parvovirus B19, influenza, CMV and Epstein-Barr virus. In a later genetic analysis, fewer N-insertions in productive TCRs were reported among donors in an Asian-associated ancestry cluster than the roughly 700-donor mean. Three of the identified cytomegalovirus-associated TCR beta chains were confirmed in vitro to be specific for cytomegalovirus antigens. A cluster of highly shared sequence variants was judged likely to be a technical artifact of the sequencing pipeline.

For this chain, trimming is 1 base at the V end and 8 bases at the J end, and the number of junction bases without a gene match is 16. The CDR3 starts with the cysteine, ends with the phenylalanine, and has 18 residues. Only CDR3 DNA remains: 54 bases, in frame from the first base. Based on the germline V gene, the CDR1 and CDR2 sequences are MGHRA and YSYEKL. The sequencing input was PBMCs. The source is a young man in good health and CMV-seropositive. The rearranged chain carries TRBV4-1 and TRBJ1-2, and 10 bases in between align with TRBD1. In nucleotides, the sequence is TGCGCCAGCAGCCAAGTATACGGCGGGCCGGACAGGGGGTGGGGCTACACCTTC. Translation gives CASSQVYGGPDRGWGYTF.